This TCR beta chain was retrieved from a study of T cells in localized non-small cell lung cancer. Broader study findings: Elevated circulating T cell density in blood was associated with longer overall survival.

As for this clone: Its target is unknown.

Assay used: immunoSEQ multiplex PCR; TCRdb lists only in-frame clones, some missing. The table includes approximately 14,000 clones, approximately 89% detected once. Germline CDR1 LGHNA, CDR2 YSLEER. Unmatched junction bases numbered 6, after V lost 4 bases and J lost 7 bases. The CDR3 is made up of 15 amino acids. This specimen consisted of peripheral blood mononuclear cells, obtained before any cancer treatment. The clonotype comes from a man between 40 and 69 years old with stage III lung adenocarcinoma. V usage is TRBV4-3 and J usage is TRBJ2-1, with TRBD2 matching 11 bases. The CDR3 protein is CASSPTSGSSNEQFF. The CDR3 nucleotides read TGCGCCAGCAGCCCAACTAGCGGGAGCAGTAATGAGCAGTTCTTC.